Shown below are 25 T cell receptor beta chains from a single sample sequenced in a study of sequential checkpoint blockade in melanoma. Treatment indicated: randomized to nivolumab then ipilimumab (arm A) or the reverse (arm B). Profiled with immunoSEQ multiplex PCR; TCRdb holds only in-frame clones, not every one. The data contain fewer than 25,000 clones, 80% of them seen just once; the ten biggest clones take up around 27%. The sequencing used CD8+ T cells sorted from blood (inferred from file names), collected from a patient given nivolumab and ipilimumab in sequence. The receptors stem from a human donor with melanoma.

This CDR3 is CASSGPGQGSYEQYF. CDR3 nucleotides: TGCGCCAGCAGTGGTCCGGGACAGGGTTCGTACGAGCAGTACTTC. This sequence joins TRBV10-2 and TRBJ2-7; 9 nucleotides align to TRBD1. Germline V lookup: CDR1 WSHSY, CDR2 SAAADI. V trimming: 4 bases; J trimming: 4 bases; junction bases outside the gene matches: 8. CDR3 size: 15 residues.

The CDR3, as DNA: TGTGCCAGCACCGGGGGTGCCACAGATACGCAGTATTTT. Protein sequence: CASTGGATDTQYF. This chain uses TRBV28 with TRBJ2-3, with a tentative D call TRBD2 (6 bases). Trimming shortened V by 7 bases and J by 2 bases, and 10 bases separated the two germline ends. CDR1 is MDHEN, CDR2 SYDVKM, per germline. This CDR3 has 13 amino acids.

This chain joins TRBV5-1 and TRBJ2-7; 7 positions agree with TRBD2. The trim removed 1 base at V and 0 bases at J, leaving 4 bases unmatched. Germline loops: CDR1 SGHRS, CDR2 YFSETQ. This CDR3 region has 15 residues. CDR3 residues: CASSLSPSGSYEQYF. CDR3 DNA sequence: TGCGCCAGCAGCTTGTCCCCTAGCGGCTCCTACGAGCAGTACTTC.

The rearrangement joins TRBV4-2 to TRBJ2-7; TRBD2 matches at 8 bases. The CDR3 extends over 15 amino acids. The V segment lost 0 bases and the J segment 6 bases; nucleotides outside the gene matches: 7. Germline assignment: CDR1 LGHNA and CDR2 YNFKEQ. The CDR3 protein is CASSQEGAGGSEQYF. The CDR3 DNA sequence: TGTGCCAGCAGCCAAGAAGGTGCGGGAGGATCCGAGCAGTACTTC.

The V and J genes are TRBV4-1 and TRBJ1-5; D ambiguous. Between the trimmed V and J ends, which lost 0 bases and 0 bases, there was a span of 9 bases. The germline CDR1 and CDR2 sequences are MGHRA and YSYEKL. There are 16 residues in the CDR3. CDR3 in DNA: TGCGCCAGCAGCCAAGAAGGAGGAAATAGCAATCAGCCCCAGCATTTT. It codes for CASSQEGGNSNQPQHF.

CDR3 amino acids: CASGVHGSSYEQYF. CDR3 nucleotide sequence: TGTGCCAGTGGAGTACACGGGAGCTCCTACGAGCAGTACTTC. The rearrangement joins TRBV19 to TRBJ2-7; maybe TRBD2 (6 bases). V was cut by 8 bases and J by 0 bases, with 14 bases left in between. CDR1 is LNHDA and CDR2 is SQIVND in the germline V gene (reference sequence). The CDR3 covers 14 residues.

This chain links TRBV19 with TRBJ2-2; TRBD1 agrees at 9 bases. The V gene's germline CDR1 is LNHDA and CDR2 SQIVND (reference sequence). The CDR3 covers 17 residues. J was trimmed by 5 bases and V by 5 bases; bases with no gene match: 12. CDR3 sequence (DNA): TGTGCCAGTAGTCGCTCCCCGGACAGGGGATGGACCGGGGAGCTGTTTTTT. Encoded protein: CASSRSPDRGWTGELFF. The full variable domain, completed using reference TRBV19 and TRBJ2-2, is DGGITQSPKYLFRKEGQNVTLSCEQNLNHDAMYWYRQDPGQGLRLIYYSQIVNDFQKGDIAEGYSVSREKKESFPLTVTSAQKNPTAFYLCASSRSPDRGWTGELFFGEGSRLTVL.

V usage is TRBV27 and J usage is TRBJ1-1; a possible D gene is TRBD1 (6 bases). Germline lookup yields CDR1 MNHEY and CDR2 SMNVEV (reference sequence). The CDR3 contains 13 residues. V was cut by 7 bases and J by 4 bases, with 13 bases left in between. As DNA, the CDR3 is TGTGCCAGCAAACTAGACAGGAGCACTGAAGCTTTCTTT. Its protein product is CASKLDRSTEAFF.

The V call is TRBV2, the J call TRBJ2-5, with TRBD2 matching 10 bases. The J call may be incorrect, as the DNA end agrees better with TRBJ2-7. CDR3 length: 15 amino acids. Germline CDR1 is SNHLY and CDR2 is FYNNEI. DNA of the CDR3: TGTGCCAGCAGTGAAAGCGGGGGGGCCTCCTACGAGCAGTACTTC. As protein: CASSESGGASYEQYF.

This sequence joins TRBV4-1 and TRBJ2-5, with D perhaps matching TRBD2 (5 bases). CDR1 is MGHRA, CDR2 YSYEKL, per germline. The length of the CDR3 is 14 residues. V was cut by 1 base and J by 2 bases, with 8 bases left in between. Written as DNA, the CDR3 is TGCGCCAGCAGCCAAGCTTCGGGGCAAGAGACCCAGTACTTC. Protein sequence: CASSQASGQETQYF.

This sequence joins TRBV13 and TRBJ1-2; D possibly corresponds to TRBD1 (6 bases). Germline CDR1 PRHDT, CDR2 FYEKMQ (reference sequence). V lost 6 bases and J lost 5, with 19 bases in between. The CDR3 covers 15 residues. In DNA, the CDR3 is TGTGCCAGCAGTTCGCCCGACAGGACCCTGTATGGCTACACCTTC. Protein product: CASSSPDRTLYGYTF.

This sequence joins TRBV9 and TRBJ2-3, with 7 bases aligning to TRBD2. Germline lookup yields CDR1 SGDLS and CDR2 YYNGEE. With V trimmed by 4 bases and J by 7 bases, 12 bases remained unmatched. This CDR3 comprises 15 residues. CDR3 in DNA: TGTGCCAGCAGCCCCTCAGGGAGGGAAGCACATACGCAGTATTTT. Translating gives CASSPSGREAHTQYF.

The chain couples TRBV30 to TRBJ2-7; D is perhaps TRBD1 (5 bases). The germline gives CDR1 GTSNPN, CDR2 SVGIG (reference sequence). This CDR3 is built from 13 residues. Trimming took off 5 bases at V and 2 bases at J, with 13 bases between the two ends. CDR3 in amino acids: CAWGAQYTYEQYF. The CDR3 coding sequence is TGTGCCTGGGGGGCTCAATACACCTACGAGCAGTACTTC.

V is TRBV7-9 and J is TRBJ1-4; 7 bases are shared with TRBD1. Germline assignment: CDR1 SEHNR and CDR2 FQNEAQ (reference sequence). This CDR3 has 16 amino acids. Losses at the gene ends were 4 bases for V and 4 bases for J; bases not matched to a gene: 9. CDR3 sequence (DNA): TGTGCCAGCAGCTCTAGAACCGACAGGGTTAATGAAAAACTGTTTTTT. It codes for CASSSRTDRVNEKLFF.

The chain recombines TRBV15 with TRBJ2-6; 7 bases are a match to TRBD1. Germline CDR1 reads LNHNV; CDR2 reads YYDKDF (reference sequence). The CDR3 covers 15 residues. The trim removed 9 bases at V and 0 bases at J, leaving 5 bases unmatched. CDR3 sequence reads: CATAQGTSGANVLTF. CDR3 in DNA: TGTGCCACAGCACAGGGGACCTCTGGGGCCAACGTCCTGACTTTC.

The rearrangement joins TRBV5-1 to TRBJ1-4; 7 bases are shared with TRBD1. This CDR3 contains 14 residues. J lost 3 bases, V lost 4 bases, and 3 bases had no gene match. Per germline, CDR1 SGHRS and CDR2 YFSETQ. CDR3 coding DNA: TGCGCCAGCAGCCCCGGGACAGCTAATGAAAAACTGTTTTTT. Amino acids: CASSPGTANEKLFF.

The chain combines TRBV27 with TRBJ2-1; 8 bases match TRBD2. The CDR3 length is 15 residues. The germline gives CDR1 MNHEY, CDR2 SMNVEV (reference sequence). V lost 4 bases, J lost 4 bases, and 6 bases stayed unmatched. The CDR3 DNA reads as TGTGCCAGCAGTTCCGGCGGGAGGTTGTACAATGAGCAGTTCTTC. As protein: CASSSGGRLYNEQFF.

This chain connects TRBV7-6 to TRBJ2-2; perhaps TRBD1 as D (6 bases). Germline V gives CDR1 SGHVS, CDR2 FNYEAQ. Trimming removed 5 bases from V and 4 bases from J, with 14 bases in between. The CDR3 runs to 15 residues. CDR3 sequence: CASSRETGITGELFF. CDR3 sequence (DNA): TGTGCCAGCAGCCGGGAAACAGGGATCACCGGGGAGCTGTTTTTT. Combining the CDR3 with reference TRBV7-6 and TRBJ2-2 gives the whole variable domain GAGVSQSPRYKVTKRGQDVALRCDPISGHVSLYWYRQALGQGPEFLTYFNYEAQQDKSGLPNDRFSAERPEGSISTLTIQRTEQRDSAMYRCASSRETGITGELFFGEGSRLTVL.

This clone was found once. The rearrangement links TRBV10-3 to TRBJ2-7; TRBD1 matches at 11 bases. J was trimmed by 1 base and V by 6 bases; bases with no gene match: 5. CDR3 length equals 15 residues. CDR1 and CDR2 (germline): ENHRY, SYGVKD. CDR3 nucleotides: TGTGCCATCAGCCCGGACAGGGGGCTTTCCTACGAGCAGTACTTC. It codes for CAISPDRGLSYEQYF.

This CDR3 reads CASSPTRPYEQYF. Written as DNA, the CDR3 is TGTGCCAGCAGCCCGACACGACCCTACGAGCAGTACTTC. The V gene is TRBV6-1, the J gene TRBJ2-7; D call uncertain. Between the trimmed V and J ends, which lost 6 bases and 2 bases, there was a span of 11 bases. CDR3 length: 13 amino acids. Germline V gene sequence: CDR1 MNHNS, CDR2 SASEGT.

This clone was observed a single time. The chain carries TRBV4-1 and TRBJ2-2; weak D call: TRBD1 (6 bases). V was clipped by 1 base and J by 8 bases, with 11 bases between them. From germline, CDR1 is MGHRA and CDR2 YSYEKL. The CDR3 length is 14 residues. The CDR3 sequence: CASSQVQGTGELFF. The CDR3 DNA reads as TGCGCCAGCAGCCAAGTCCAGGGGACGGGGGAGCTGTTTTTT.

The count of this clone is one. The chain combines TRBV4-3 with TRBJ2-7, with D unclear. Germline V lookup: CDR1 LGHNA, CDR2 YSLEER. The CDR3 runs 13 residues. V lost 4 bases to trimming and J lost 2 bases, with 9 bases between them. DNA for the CDR3: TGCGCCAGCAGCCCCGACACCACCTACGAGCAGTACTTC. Protein: CASSPDTTYEQYF.

The chain employs TRBV11-2 and TRBJ2-7, with 11 bases that match TRBD2. Germline CDR1 SGHAT, CDR2 FQNNGV. J gave up 3 bases and V 5 bases, and 3 bases lay outside the gene matches. The CDR3 is made up of 14 amino acids. The CDR3 is CASSPGTSGYEQYF. The DNA of the CDR3 is TGTGCCAGCAGCCCCGGGACTAGCGGCTACGAGCAGTACTTC. Variable domain in full (rest from reference TRBV11-2 and TRBJ2-7): EAGVAQSPRYKIIEKRQSVAFWCNPISGHATLYWYQQILGQGPKLLIQFQNNGVVDDSQLPKDRFSAERLKGVDSTLKIQPAKLEDSAVYLCASSPGTSGYEQYFGPGTRLTVT.

This clone was counted between two and nine times. The chain combines TRBV6-1 with TRBJ2-7, with 8 bases matching TRBD1. Germline CDR1 and CDR2: MNHNS and SASEGT. The CDR3 runs 14 residues. Trimming at V came to 3 bases and at J to 4 bases, leaving 5 bases not matched to a gene. The CDR3, as DNA: TGTGCCAGCAGTGAGCCGTGGGACAGGTACGAGCAGTACTTC. Its protein product is CASSEPWDRYEQYF.

A single count supports this clone. The chain is built from TRBV4-3 and TRBJ2-7; 10 nucleotides align to TRBD2. The trim removed 0 bases at V and 4 bases at J, leaving 24 bases unmatched. This CDR3 comprises 22 residues. Germline V gives CDR1 LGHNA, CDR2 YSLEER. CDR3 amino acids: CASSQDLYADTTGLAAQYEQYF. The CDR3 region has the DNA TGCGCCAGCAGCCAAGATCTTTACGCGGACACCACCGGACTAGCGGCTCAGTACGAGCAGTACTTC.